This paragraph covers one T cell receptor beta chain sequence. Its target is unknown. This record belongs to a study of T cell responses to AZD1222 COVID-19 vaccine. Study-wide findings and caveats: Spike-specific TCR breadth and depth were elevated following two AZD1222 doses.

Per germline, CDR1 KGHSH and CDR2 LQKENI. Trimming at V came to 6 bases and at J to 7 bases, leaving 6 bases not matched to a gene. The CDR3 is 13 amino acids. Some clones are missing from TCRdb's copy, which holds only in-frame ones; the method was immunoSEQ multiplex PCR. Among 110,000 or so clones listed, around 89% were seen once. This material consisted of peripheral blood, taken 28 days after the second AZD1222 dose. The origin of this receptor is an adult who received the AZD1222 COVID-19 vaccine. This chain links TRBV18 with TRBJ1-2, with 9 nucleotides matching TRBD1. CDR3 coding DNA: TGTGCCAGCTCGCCCGGGACAGGGATTGGCTACACCTTC. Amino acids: CASSPGTGIGYTF.